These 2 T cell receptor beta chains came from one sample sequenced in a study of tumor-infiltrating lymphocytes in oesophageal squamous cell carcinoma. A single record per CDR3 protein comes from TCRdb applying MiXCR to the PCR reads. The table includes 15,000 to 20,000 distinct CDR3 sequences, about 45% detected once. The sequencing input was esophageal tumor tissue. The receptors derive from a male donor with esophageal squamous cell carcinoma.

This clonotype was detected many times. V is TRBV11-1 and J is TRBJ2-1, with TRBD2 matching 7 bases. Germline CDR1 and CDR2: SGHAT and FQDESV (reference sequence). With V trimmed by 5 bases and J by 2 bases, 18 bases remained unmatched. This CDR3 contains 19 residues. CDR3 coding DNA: TGTGCCAGCAGCGCCCCGTCCCGGGACTACTCGTCCGCCTACAATGAGCAGTTCTTC. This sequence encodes CASSAPSRDYSSAYNEQFF.

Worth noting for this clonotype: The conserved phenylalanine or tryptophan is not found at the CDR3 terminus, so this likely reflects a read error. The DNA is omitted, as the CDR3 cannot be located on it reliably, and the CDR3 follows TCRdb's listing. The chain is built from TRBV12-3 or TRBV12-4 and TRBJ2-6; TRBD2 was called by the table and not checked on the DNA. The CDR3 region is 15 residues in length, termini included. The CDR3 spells CASRRGAYNEQFFGA.